Each of the 29 T cell receptor beta chains below was sequenced from the same sample in a study of TIL therapy for anti-PD-1-resistant metastatic lung cancer (dated by TCRdb to the early 2020s). This specimen's time point label, per the study, means: pre-treatment sample, taken before nivolumab and TIL therapy. The immunoSEQ v3 hsTCRB kit was used to amplify TCR beta CDR3 regions from genomic DNA through bias-controlled multiplex PCR. TCRdb carries this immuneACCESS record with in-frame sequences only. Its versions omit some clonotypes, under half of them owing to an unresolved V gene in the studies checked, with the rest unexplained. The sample table holds tens of thousands of clones, of which approximately 69% were seen once. The top ten constitute roughly 7.2% of the sample. This material consisted of blood, taken at baseline. Receptor source: a person aged 25-85 years with non-small cell lung cancer.

This clone occurred a few times. The V gene is TRBV7-9, the J gene TRBJ1-1; 9 nucleotides match TRBD1. Germline CDR1 and CDR2: SEHNR and FQNEAQ (reference sequence). CDR3 length: 12 residues. Trimming cost V 5 bases and J 8 bases; bases outside gene matches: 3. The CDR3 loop is CASSLGQGEAFF. CDR3 sequence (DNA): TGTGCCAGCAGCCTTGGACAGGGGGAAGCTTTCTTT.

The chain couples TRBV7-9 to TRBJ1-2, with TRBD1 identical over 10 bases. V shed 5 bases, J shed 8 bases, and the junction held 5 bases outside the gene matches. CDR3 size: 13 residues. The germline V gene has CDR1 SEHNR and CDR2 FQNEAQ (reference sequence). The CDR3 DNA sequence: TGTGCCAGCAGCGCCGACAGGGGGCGCGGCTACACCTTC. It specifies CASSADRGRGYTF. The whole variable domain, filled in from reference TRBV7-9 and TRBJ1-2, reads DTGVSQNPRHKITKRGQNVTFRCDPISEHNRLYWYRQTLGQGPEFLTYFQNEAQLEKSRLLSDRFSAERPKGSFSTLEIQRTEQGDSAMYLCASSADRGRGYTFGSGTRLTVV.

V is TRBV19 and J is TRBJ1-5; no clear D gene. This CDR3 has 13 residues. V lost 7 bases to trimming and J lost 0 bases, with 7 bases between them. Per germline, CDR1 LNHDA and CDR2 SQIVND (reference sequence). The CDR3, as DNA: TGTGCCAGTACCAGAAATAGCAATCAGCCCCAGCATTTT. It translates to CASTRNSNQPQHF.

This chain uses TRBV5-4 with TRBJ2-1; possibly TRBD2 for D (6 bases). V was clipped by 4 bases and J by 0 bases, with 14 bases between them. This CDR3 comprises 16 residues. Per germline, CDR1 SGHNT and CDR2 YYREEE (reference sequence). Here the CDR3 reads CASSPSSSVSYNEQFF. DNA for the CDR3: TGTGCCAGCAGCCCCTCTTCTAGCGTCTCCTACAATGAGCAGTTCTTC.

This clone was seen a few times. The V and J genes are TRBV25-1 and TRBJ1-1; 7 nucleotides align to TRBD1. Germline V gene sequence: CDR1 MGHDK, CDR2 SYGVNS. The CDR3 is 15 residues long. V gave up 2 bases and J gave up 5 bases; unmatched junction bases: 8. The chain's CDR3 is CASSERTGGSTEAFF. CDR3 DNA: TGTGCCAGCAGTGAAAGGACAGGCGGATCGACTGAAGCTTTCTTT.

V is TRBV29-1 and J is TRBJ2-3, with a possible D match to TRBD2 (6 bases). Trimming removed 5 bases from V and 6 bases from J, with 18 bases in between. Germline CDR1 and CDR2: SQVTM and ANQGSEA. The CDR3 length is 14 residues. For the CDR3, the DNA is TGCAGCGTTTGTAGCGGAGCTGGAGGGGATACGCAGTATTTT. Amino acids: CSVCSGAGGDTQYF.

The chain has TRBV2 and TRBJ1-5, with 8 nucleotides matching TRBD1. This CDR3 spans 15 amino acids. The V gene end was trimmed by 4 bases and the J gene end by 9 bases; junction bases not matched to a gene: 11. Germline-derived CDR1 and CDR2 are SNHLY and FYNNEI. The CDR3 reads CASSGGGQGGRPQHF. CDR3 sequence (DNA): TGTGCCAGCAGTGGTGGAGGACAGGGTGGACGGCCCCAGCATTTT.

This clone was recorded a few times. The chain employs TRBV7-9 and TRBJ1-4; D is possibly TRBD1 (5 bases). Deletions cut 7 bases from V and 5 bases from J, with 14 bases between. Looked up from germline, CDR1 is SEHNR and CDR2 is FQNEAQ (reference sequence). This CDR3 is built from 14 residues. The CDR3 DNA sequence: TGTGCCAGCACCCCCGGGGCAGGCAATGAAAAACTGTTTTTT. The encoded protein is CASTPGAGNEKLFF.

This clone came up many times. V usage is TRBV30 and J usage is TRBJ1-1; no definite D call. The germline V gene encodes CDR1 GTSNPN and CDR2 SVGIG (reference sequence). Trimming shortened V by 3 bases and J by 1 base, and 3 bases separated the two germline ends. This CDR3 region has 11 residues. The CDR3 region is CAWRRNTEAFF. The DNA for the CDR3 is TGTGCCTGGAGGAGGAACACTGAAGCTTTCTTT.

The chain carries TRBV7-2 and TRBJ2-7; weak D call: TRBD2 (6 bases). CDR3 length equals 13 residues. Germline assignment: CDR1 SGHTA and CDR2 FQGNSA. Between the trimmed V and J ends, which lost 6 bases and 3 bases, there was a span of 12 bases. Here the CDR3 reads CASSLTGDYEQYF. In DNA form, the CDR3 reads TGTGCCAGCAGTTTGACGGGGGACTACGAGCAGTACTTC.

The table lists this clone with a count of one. The chain combines TRBV5-4 with TRBJ1-1; no reliable D call. Trimming stripped 4 bases from V and 0 bases from J, with 13 bases between. Germline CDR1 reads SGHNT; CDR2 reads YYREEE (reference sequence). The CDR3 is made up of 15 amino acids. The CDR3 DNA reads as TGTGCCAGCAGCCGAATACAAGTTATGAACACTGAAGCTTTCTTT. Its protein product is CASSRIQVMNTEAFF.

With respect to this clone: The junction departs from germline at one end; a sequencing error may be responsible. The chain recombines TRBV2 with TRBJ2-5; tentatively, D is TRBD1 (5 bases). Germline V gene sequence: CDR1 SNHLY, CDR2 FYNNEI. The CDR3 consists of 12 residues. CDR3 sequence: CASAPREETQYF. In nucleotides, the CDR3 is TGTGCCAGCGCCCCCAGGGAAGAAACCCAGTACTTC.

The chain has TRBV5-1 and TRBJ2-7, with TRBD2 as a possible D gene (6 bases). The CDR3 sequence is 19 residues long. Germline loops: CDR1 SGHRS, CDR2 YFSETQ. The germline V and J ends were trimmed by 4 bases and 1 base, with 27 bases remaining between them. CDR3 loop: CASSPALEVSGAGSYEQYF. CDR3 bases: TGCGCCAGCAGCCCCGCCCTCGAGGTTAGCGGCGCGGGGTCCTACGAGCAGTACTTC.

The V call is TRBV7-9, the J call TRBJ2-7; D unclear. This CDR3 spans 11 amino acids. Germline loops: CDR1 SEHNR, CDR2 FQNEAQ (reference sequence). Between the trimmed V and J ends, which lost 6 bases and 7 bases, there was a span of 10 bases. The CDR3 nucleotides read TGTGCCAGCAGTTTTGTCGGGGAGCAGTACTTC. It encodes CASSFVGEQYF.

Worth noting for this clone: A junction end diverges from the germline sequence, so it may reflect a read error. The rearrangement joins TRBV7-6 to TRBJ2-7; 9 bases align to TRBD2. CDR3 length: 15 residues. CDR1 is SGHVS and CDR2 is FNYEAQ in the germline V gene. In nucleotides, the CDR3 is TGTGCCAGCAGTTTAGCTAGCGGGGTATCCTACGAGCAGTACTTC. It codes for CASSLASGVSYEQYF.

The chain recombines TRBV11-2 with TRBJ2-7; unclear D gene. V lost 0 bases and J lost 1, with 1 base in between. This CDR3 is built from 12 residues. Germline values: CDR1 SGHAT, CDR2 FQNNGV. The CDR3 DNA follows: TGTGCCAGCAGCTTAGATTCCTACGAGCAGTACTTC. It is translated as CASSLDSYEQYF.

In this sample, this clone turned up a few times. The chain combines TRBV4-1 with TRBJ2-1; possible D gene TRBD1, 5 bases. Trimming pared 3 bases from V and 2 bases from J, leaving 17 bases between. This CDR3 has 17 residues. Germline CDR1 MGHRA, CDR2 YSYEKL. The CDR3 nucleotides are TGCGCCAGCAGCCAGGTCGAACAGGTAATTCCCTACAATGAGCAGTTCTTC. It is translated as CASSQVEQVIPYNEQFF.

The chain carries TRBV9 and TRBJ2-1; D is unresolved. The V end was cut by 3 bases, the J end by 10 bases, with 8 bases between. The CDR3 has 11 residues. The germline V gene has CDR1 SGDLS and CDR2 YYNGEE. The CDR3 DNA follows: TGTGCCAGCAGCGCGACTTCAGAGCAGTTCTTC. Translating it yields CASSATSEQFF.

This clone has just one count. CDR3 amino acids: CASSLVAGGEKLFF. The CDR3 nucleotides are TGTGCCAGCAGTTTAGTAGCGGGGGGCGAAAAACTGTTTTTT. The chain is built from TRBV28 and TRBJ1-4; a weak D match, TRBD1 (6 bases). CDR1 and CDR2 (germline): MDHEN, SYDVKM. The CDR3 is 14 residues long. V was trimmed by 2 bases and J by 8 bases, leaving 12 bases between them.

This chain connects TRBV5-1 to TRBJ1-1, with 8 bases identical to TRBD1. V shed 2 bases and J 1 base; nucleotides not matched to a gene: 4. The V gene's germline CDR1 is SGHRS and CDR2 YFSETQ. The CDR3 totals 15 residues. DNA of the CDR3: TGCGCCAGCAGCTTTTCAGGGGGCTCGAACACTGAAGCTTTCTTT. It encodes CASSFSGGSNTEAFF.

The rearrangement uses TRBV7-2 and TRBJ2-7, with TRBD2 matching over 9 bases. Unmatched junction bases numbered 10, after V lost 1 base and J lost 0 bases. In germline, CDR1 is SGHTA, CDR2 FQGNSA. The CDR3 has 18 amino acids. The CDR3 DNA follows: TGTGCCAGCAGCTTAGTTGGTAGCGGGAGTCTTAGCTCCTACGAGCAGTACTTC. This sequence encodes CASSLVGSGSLSSYEQYF.

For the CDR3, the DNA is TGTGCCAGCAGCTTCCGAAAGATAAACACTGAAGCTTTCTTT. This codes for CASSFRKINTEAFF. The genes are TRBV7-9 and TRBJ1-1; D unclear. The germline V gene has CDR1 SEHNR and CDR2 FQNEAQ (reference sequence). Trimming pared 3 bases from V and 2 bases from J, leaving 10 bases between. CDR3 length: 14 amino acids.

J is TRBJ2-3 and V is TRBV30; no clear D. The CDR3 runs 13 residues. Trimming removed 4 bases from V and 2 bases from J, with 10 bases in between. Germline CDR1 and CDR2: GTSNPN and SVGIG (reference sequence). The CDR3 DNA reads TGTGCCTGGAACCACCATAACACAGATACGCAGTATTTT. Translating gives CAWNHHNTDTQYF.

CDR3 region: CASSLPVSGGTQYF. The DNA of the CDR3 is TGTGCCAGCAGCTTACCAGTCTCGGGTGGGACCCAGTACTTC. This chain uses TRBV5-6 with TRBJ2-5, with unresolved D. CDR3 length: 14 residues. V lost 2 bases, J lost 7 bases, and 15 bases lay in between. Germline loops: CDR1 SGHDT, CDR2 YYEEEE.

This chain links TRBV10-3 with TRBJ2-2, with unresolved D. The CDR3 has 12 amino acids. CDR1 is ENHRY, CDR2 SYGVKD, per germline. Trimming cost V 8 bases and J 8 bases, with 12 bases left between them. CDR3 DNA sequence: TGTGCCATCGGTTCCAGGACGGGGGAGCTGTTTTTT. It encodes CAIGSRTGELFF.

The chain carries TRBV4-2 and TRBJ2-7; 9 bases align to TRBD1. This CDR3 spans 15 amino acids. V lost 3 bases and J lost 6; bases outside the gene matches: 9. Germline assignment: CDR1 LGHNA and CDR2 YNFKEQ. The CDR3 here is CASSHPGTGSLEQYF. CDR3 DNA: TGTGCCAGCAGCCACCCCGGGACAGGGTCTCTCGAGCAGTACTTC.

The CDR3 DNA is TGTGCCAGCAGCCCGGGGGGGGCCTTAACAGATACGCAGTATTTT. Its protein is CASSPGGALTDTQYF. The V and J genes are TRBV5-4 and TRBJ2-3; 8 nucleotides agree with TRBD2. V was pared by 4 bases and J by 3 bases, with 7 bases of the junction left unmatched. Germline V gene sequence: CDR1 SGHNT, CDR2 YYREEE (reference sequence). This CDR3 contains 15 residues. The full variable domain, in which reference TRBV5-4 and TRBJ2-3 provide the parts outside the CDR3, is ETGVTQSPTHLIKTRGQQVTLRCSSQSGHNTVSWYQQALGQGPQFIFQYYREEENGRGNFPPRFSGLQFPNYSSELNVNALELDDSALYLCASSPGGALTDTQYFGPGTRLTVL.

The chain carries TRBV7-8 and TRBJ2-3; D gene ambiguous. The CDR3 length is 16 residues. Trimming left V 0 bases short and J 2 bases short, with 12 bases between. The germline gives CDR1 SGHVS, CDR2 FQNEAQ. The CDR3 DNA reads as TGTGCCAGCAGCTTAGCTAAAGGTAGCTTCACAGATACGCAGTATTTT. Encoded protein: CASSLAKGSFTDTQYF.

The rearrangement uses TRBV5-6 and TRBJ2-2; 8 positions match TRBD1. CDR1 SGHDT and CDR2 YYEEEE come from the germline V gene. CDR3 size: 15 residues. Losses at the gene ends were 5 bases for V and 4 bases for J; bases not matched to a gene: 7. CDR3 in DNA: TGTGCCAGCAGTCTTGAGACAGGGGTCACCGGGGAGCTGTTTTTT. It translates to CASSLETGVTGELFF.